This T cell receptor (beta chain) emerged from a study of early T cells in non-severe SARS-CoV-2 infection. Background on the study: Chains stayed unpaired after sequencing of bulk RNA from unsorted whole blood. Study-wide results and limits: Sequences matched to VDJdb favored anti-spike CD8 responses, while private and CD4 specificities were missed.

Unique molecular identifiers (one per individual cDNA molecule) were attached. TCRdb ran MiXCR on the 5' RACE reads and lists one entry per CDR3 protein. The repertoire has tens of thousands of distinct CDR3 sequences, around 13% of them found once; the top ten carry around 4.3%. Trimming at V came to 1 base and at J to 7 bases, leaving 8 bases not matched to a gene. The CDR3 totals 17 residues. The germline V gene has CDR1 SGHTA and CDR2 FQGNSA. This clonotype was observed at least ten times. The antigen is undetermined. The TCR originated in an adult who was a healthcare worker with PCR-confirmed SARS-CoV-2 infection or an uninfected control (not recorded which). Material for sequencing was whole blood. This chain connects TRBV7-2 to TRBJ2-2, with TRBD1 identical over 11 bases. CDR3 DNA: TGTGCCAGCAGCTTAGGCGTCGGACAGGGGGCTTTCGGGGAGCTGTTTTTT. Translation: CASSLGVGQGAFGELFF.